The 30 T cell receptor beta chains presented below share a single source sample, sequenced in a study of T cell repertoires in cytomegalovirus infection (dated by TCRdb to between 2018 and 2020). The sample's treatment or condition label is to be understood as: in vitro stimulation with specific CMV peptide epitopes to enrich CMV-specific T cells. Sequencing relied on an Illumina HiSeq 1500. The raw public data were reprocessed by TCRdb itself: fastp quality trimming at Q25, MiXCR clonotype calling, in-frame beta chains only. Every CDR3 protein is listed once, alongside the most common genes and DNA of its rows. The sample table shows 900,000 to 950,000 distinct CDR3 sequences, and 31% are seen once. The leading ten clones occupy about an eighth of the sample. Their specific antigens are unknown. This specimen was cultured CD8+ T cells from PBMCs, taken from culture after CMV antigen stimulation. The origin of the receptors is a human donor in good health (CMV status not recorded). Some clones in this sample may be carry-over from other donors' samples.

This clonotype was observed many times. The CDR3, as DNA: TGTGCCAGCAGTCCGGGGACAGGGGATTACAATGAGCAGTTCTTC. This codes for CASSPGTGDYNEQFF. The V and J genes are TRBV12-3 or TRBV12-4 and TRBJ2-1, with 10 bases that match TRBD1. This CDR3 is built from 15 residues. The V gene end was trimmed by 5 bases and the J gene end by 4 bases; junction bases not matched to a gene: 5.

CDR3 DNA sequence: TGTGCCAGCAGCTTAGACCCGAGAAGCTCTGGAAACACCATATATTTT. Its protein product is CASSLDPRSSGNTIYF. V usage is TRBV7-6 and J usage is TRBJ1-3, with unresolved D. Germline loops: CDR1 SGHVS, CDR2 FNYEAQ. The CDR3 runs to 16 residues. With 1 base removed from V and 0 bases from J, the gap between germline ends came to 10 bases.

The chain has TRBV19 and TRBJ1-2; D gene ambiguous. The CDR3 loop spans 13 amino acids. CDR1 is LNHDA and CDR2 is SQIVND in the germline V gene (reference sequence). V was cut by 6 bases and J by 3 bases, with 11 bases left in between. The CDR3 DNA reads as TGTGCCAGTAGCCACGGGCGTTACTATGGCTACACCTTC. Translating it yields CASSHGRYYGYTF.

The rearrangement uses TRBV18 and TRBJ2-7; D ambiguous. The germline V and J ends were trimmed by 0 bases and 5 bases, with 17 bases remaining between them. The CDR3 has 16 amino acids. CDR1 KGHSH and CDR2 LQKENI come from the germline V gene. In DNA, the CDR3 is TGTGCCAGCTCACCACCTTCGGTGAAGGGAACCCACGAGCAGTACTTC. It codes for CASSPPSVKGTHEQYF.

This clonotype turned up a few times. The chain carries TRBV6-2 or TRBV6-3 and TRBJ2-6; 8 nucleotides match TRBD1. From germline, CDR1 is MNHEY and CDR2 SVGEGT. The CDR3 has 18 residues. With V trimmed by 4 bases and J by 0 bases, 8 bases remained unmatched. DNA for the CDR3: TGTGCCAGCAGTTGGACAGGGAGATACAACTCTGGGGCCAACGTCCTGACTTTC. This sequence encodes CASSWTGRYNSGANVLTF.

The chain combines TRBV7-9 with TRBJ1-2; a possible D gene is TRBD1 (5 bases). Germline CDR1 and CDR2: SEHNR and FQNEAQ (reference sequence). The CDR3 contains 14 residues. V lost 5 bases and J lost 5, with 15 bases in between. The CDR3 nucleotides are TGTGCCAGCAGCGCGGCCGCAGGGCCGTATGGCTACACCTTC. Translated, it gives CASSAAAGPYGYTF.

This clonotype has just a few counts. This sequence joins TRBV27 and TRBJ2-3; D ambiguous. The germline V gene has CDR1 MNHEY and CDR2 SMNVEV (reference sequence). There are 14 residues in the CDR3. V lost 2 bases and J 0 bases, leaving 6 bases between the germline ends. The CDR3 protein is CASSLPDSTDTQYF. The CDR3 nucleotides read TGTGCCAGCAGTTTACCGGACAGCACAGATACGCAGTATTTT.

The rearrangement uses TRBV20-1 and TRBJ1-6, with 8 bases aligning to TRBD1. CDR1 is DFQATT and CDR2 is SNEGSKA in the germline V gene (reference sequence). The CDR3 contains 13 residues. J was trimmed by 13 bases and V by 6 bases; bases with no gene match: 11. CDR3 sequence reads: CSARTGILFPLHF. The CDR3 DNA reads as TGCAGTGCCAGGACAGGGATACTGTTCCCCCTCCACTTT.

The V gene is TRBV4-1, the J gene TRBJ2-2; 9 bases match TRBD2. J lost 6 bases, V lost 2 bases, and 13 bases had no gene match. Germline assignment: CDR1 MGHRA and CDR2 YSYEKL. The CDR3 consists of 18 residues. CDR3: CASSQIVAGALRAGELFF. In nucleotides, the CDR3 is TGCGCCAGCAGCCAAATCGTAGCGGGGGCCCTCAGGGCCGGGGAGCTGTTTTTT.

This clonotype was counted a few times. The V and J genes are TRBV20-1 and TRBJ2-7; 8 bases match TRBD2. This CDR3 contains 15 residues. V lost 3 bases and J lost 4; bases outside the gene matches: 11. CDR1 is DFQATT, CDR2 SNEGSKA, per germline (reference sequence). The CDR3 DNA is TGCAGTGCTAGGGCCCCGGGAGGGGTGTCATACGAGCAGTACTTC. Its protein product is CSARAPGGVSYEQYF.

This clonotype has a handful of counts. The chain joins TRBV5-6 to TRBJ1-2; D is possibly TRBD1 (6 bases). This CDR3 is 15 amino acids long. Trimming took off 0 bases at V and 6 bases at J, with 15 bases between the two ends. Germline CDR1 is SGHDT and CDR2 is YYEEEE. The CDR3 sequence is CASSLGGAPPDGYTF. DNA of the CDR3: TGTGCCAGCAGCTTGGGGGGGGCCCCCCCTGATGGCTACACCTTC.

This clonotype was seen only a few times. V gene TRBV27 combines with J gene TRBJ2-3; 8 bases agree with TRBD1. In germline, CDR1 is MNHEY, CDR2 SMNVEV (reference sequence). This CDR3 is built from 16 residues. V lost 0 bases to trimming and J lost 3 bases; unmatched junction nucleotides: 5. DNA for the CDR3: TGTGCCAGCAGTTTATCTCAGGGGGCTATAACAGATACGCAGTATTTT. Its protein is CASSLSQGAITDTQYF.

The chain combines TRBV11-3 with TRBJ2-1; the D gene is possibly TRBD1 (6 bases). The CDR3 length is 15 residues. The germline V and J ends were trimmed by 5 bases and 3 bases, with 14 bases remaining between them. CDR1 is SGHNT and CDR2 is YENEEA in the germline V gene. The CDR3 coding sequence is TGTGCCAGCAGCCTAAGACAGGATTACTACAATGAGCAGTTCTTC. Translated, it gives CASSLRQDYYNEQFF. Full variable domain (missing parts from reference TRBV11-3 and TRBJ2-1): EAGVVQSPRYKIIEKKQPVAFWCNPISGHNTLYWYLQNLGQGPELLIRYENEEAVDDSQLPKDRFSAERLKGVDSTLKIQPAELGDSAVYLCASSLRQDYYNEQFFGPGTRLTVL.

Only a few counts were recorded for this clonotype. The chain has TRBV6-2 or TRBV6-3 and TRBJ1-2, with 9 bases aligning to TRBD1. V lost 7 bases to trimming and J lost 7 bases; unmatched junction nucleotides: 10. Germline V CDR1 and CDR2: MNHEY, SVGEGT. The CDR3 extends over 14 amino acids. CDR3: CASTYGDRVAGYTF. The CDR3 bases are TGTGCCAGCACCTACGGGGACAGGGTGGCTGGCTACACCTTC.

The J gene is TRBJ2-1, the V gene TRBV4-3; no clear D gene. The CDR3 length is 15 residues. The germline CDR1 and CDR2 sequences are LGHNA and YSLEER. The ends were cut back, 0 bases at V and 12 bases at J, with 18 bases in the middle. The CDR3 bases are TGCGCCAGCAGCCAAGAACGACGGTGGCATGTAGGGCAGTTCTTC. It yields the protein CASSQERRWHVGQFF.

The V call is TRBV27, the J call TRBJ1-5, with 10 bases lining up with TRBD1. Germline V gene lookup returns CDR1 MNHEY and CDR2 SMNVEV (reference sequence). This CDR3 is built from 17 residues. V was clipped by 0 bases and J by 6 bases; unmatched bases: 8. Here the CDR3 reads CASSLSSGTGVPQPQHF. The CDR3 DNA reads TGTGCCAGCAGTTTATCGTCGGGGACAGGGGTCCCTCAGCCCCAGCATTTT.

The CDR3 region is CASFWPPGLWTGGYGYTF. Written as DNA, the CDR3 is TGTGCCAGCTTCTGGCCGCCGGGACTTTGGACAGGAGGATATGGCTACACCTTC. V usage is TRBV6-5 and J usage is TRBJ1-2, with TRBD1 matching over 7 bases. Per germline, CDR1 MNHEY and CDR2 SVGAGI. The CDR3 length is 18 residues. The V and J ends lost 8 bases and 5 bases, in that order; junction bases with no gene match: 23.

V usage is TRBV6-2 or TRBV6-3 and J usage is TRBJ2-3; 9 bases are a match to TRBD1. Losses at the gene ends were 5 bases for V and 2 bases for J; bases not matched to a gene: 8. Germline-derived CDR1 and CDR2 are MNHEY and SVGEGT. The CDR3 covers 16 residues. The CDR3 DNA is TGTGCCAGCAGTGACCCCGACAGGGGGAACACAGATACGCAGTATTTT. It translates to CASSDPDRGNTDTQYF.

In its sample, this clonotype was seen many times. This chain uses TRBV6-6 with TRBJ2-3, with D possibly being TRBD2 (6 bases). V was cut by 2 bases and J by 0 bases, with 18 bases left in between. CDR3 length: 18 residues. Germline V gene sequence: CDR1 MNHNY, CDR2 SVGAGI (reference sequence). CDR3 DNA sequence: TGTGCCAGCAGTTACGCTAGCGTAAATACTATTAGCACAGATACGCAGTATTTT. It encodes CASSYASVNTISTDTQYF.

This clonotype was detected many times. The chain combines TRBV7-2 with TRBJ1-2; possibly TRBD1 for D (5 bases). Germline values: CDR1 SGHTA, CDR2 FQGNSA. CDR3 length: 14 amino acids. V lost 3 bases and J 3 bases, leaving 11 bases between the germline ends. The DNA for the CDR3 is TGTGCCAGCAGCTTGGGGATGGGGGACTATGGCTACACCTTC. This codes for CASSLGMGDYGYTF.

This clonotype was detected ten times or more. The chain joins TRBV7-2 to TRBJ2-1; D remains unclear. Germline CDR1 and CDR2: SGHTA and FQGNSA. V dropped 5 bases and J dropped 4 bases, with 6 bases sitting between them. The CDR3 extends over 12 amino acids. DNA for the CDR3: TGTGCCAGCAGCGCGACTTACAATGAGCAGTTCTTC. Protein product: CASSATYNEQFF. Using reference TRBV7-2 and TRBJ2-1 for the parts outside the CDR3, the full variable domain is GAGVSQSPSNKVTEKGKDVELRCDPISGHTALYWYRQSLGQGLEFLIYFQGNSAPDKSGLPSDRFSAERTGGSVSTLTIQRTQQEDSAVYLCASSATYNEQFFGPGTRLTVL.

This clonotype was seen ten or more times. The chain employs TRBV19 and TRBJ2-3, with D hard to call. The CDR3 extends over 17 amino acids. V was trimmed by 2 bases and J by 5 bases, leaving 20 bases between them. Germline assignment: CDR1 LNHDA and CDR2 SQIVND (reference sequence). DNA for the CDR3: TGTGCCAGTAGTATACCTCGATTGGGTCGAATCAGAGATACGCAGTATTTT. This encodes CASSIPRLGRIRDTQYF.

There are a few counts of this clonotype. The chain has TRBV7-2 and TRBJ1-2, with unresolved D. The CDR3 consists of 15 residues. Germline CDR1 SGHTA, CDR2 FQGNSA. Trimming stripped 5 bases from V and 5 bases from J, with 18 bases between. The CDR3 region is CASSPKDRVNYGYTF. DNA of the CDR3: TGTGCCAGCAGCCCCAAGGATCGGGTGAATTATGGCTACACCTTC.

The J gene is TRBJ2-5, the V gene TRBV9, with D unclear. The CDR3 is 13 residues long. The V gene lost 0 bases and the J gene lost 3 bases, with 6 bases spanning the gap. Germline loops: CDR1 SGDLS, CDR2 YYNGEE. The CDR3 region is CASSVAAKETQYF. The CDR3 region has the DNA TGTGCCAGCAGCGTAGCAGCGAAAGAGACCCAGTACTTC.

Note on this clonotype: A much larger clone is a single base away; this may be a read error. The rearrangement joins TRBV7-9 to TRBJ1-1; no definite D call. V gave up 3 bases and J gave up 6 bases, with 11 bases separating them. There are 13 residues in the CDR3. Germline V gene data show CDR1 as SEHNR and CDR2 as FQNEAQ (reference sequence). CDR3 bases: TGTGCCAGCAGCTTCGGGATTAACGCTGAAGCTTTCTTT. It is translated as CASSFGINAEAFF.

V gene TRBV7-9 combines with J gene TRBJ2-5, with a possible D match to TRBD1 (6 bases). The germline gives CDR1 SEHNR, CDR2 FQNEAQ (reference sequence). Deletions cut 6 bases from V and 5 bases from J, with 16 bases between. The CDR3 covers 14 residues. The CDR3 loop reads CASRWKGVGETQYF. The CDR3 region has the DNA TGTGCCAGCAGGTGGAAGGGGGTAGGGGAGACCCAGTACTTC.

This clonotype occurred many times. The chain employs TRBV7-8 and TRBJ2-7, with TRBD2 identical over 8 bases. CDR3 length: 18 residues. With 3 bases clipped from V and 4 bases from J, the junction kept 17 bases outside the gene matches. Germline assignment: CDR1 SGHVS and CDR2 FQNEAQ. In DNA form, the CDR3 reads TGTGCCAGCAGCTTCCGGGGGGGCCCTGCTGGAAGAGTGTACGAGCAGTACTTC. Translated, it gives CASSFRGGPAGRVYEQYF. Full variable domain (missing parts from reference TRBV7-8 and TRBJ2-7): GAGVSQSPRYKVAKRGQDVALRCDPISGHVSLFWYQQALGQGPEFLTYFQNEAQLDKSGLPSDRFFAERPEGSVSTLKIQRTQQEDSAVYLCASSFRGGPAGRVYEQYFGPGTRLTVT.

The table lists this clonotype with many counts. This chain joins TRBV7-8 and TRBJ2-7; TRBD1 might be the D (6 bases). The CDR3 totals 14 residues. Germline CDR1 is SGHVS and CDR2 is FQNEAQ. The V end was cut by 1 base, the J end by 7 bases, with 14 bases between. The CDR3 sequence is CASSLGAGVMEQYV. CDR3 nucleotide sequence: TGTGCCAGCAGCTTAGGGGCAGGGGTGATGGAGCAGTACGTC.

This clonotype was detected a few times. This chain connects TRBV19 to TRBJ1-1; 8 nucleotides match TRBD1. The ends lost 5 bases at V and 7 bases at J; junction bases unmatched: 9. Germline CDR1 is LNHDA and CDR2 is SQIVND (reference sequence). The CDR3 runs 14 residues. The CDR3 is CASSPFGQGGEAFF. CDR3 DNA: TGTGCCAGTAGTCCCTTCGGACAGGGCGGTGAAGCTTTCTTT.

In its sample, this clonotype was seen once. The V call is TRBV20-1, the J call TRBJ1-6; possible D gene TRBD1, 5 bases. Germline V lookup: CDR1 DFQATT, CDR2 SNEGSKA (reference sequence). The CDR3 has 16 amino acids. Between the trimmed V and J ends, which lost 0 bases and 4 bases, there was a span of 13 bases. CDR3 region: CSARDDSGIYNSPLHF. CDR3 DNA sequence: TGCAGTGCTAGAGATGACTCAGGGATTTATAATTCACCCCTCCACTTT.